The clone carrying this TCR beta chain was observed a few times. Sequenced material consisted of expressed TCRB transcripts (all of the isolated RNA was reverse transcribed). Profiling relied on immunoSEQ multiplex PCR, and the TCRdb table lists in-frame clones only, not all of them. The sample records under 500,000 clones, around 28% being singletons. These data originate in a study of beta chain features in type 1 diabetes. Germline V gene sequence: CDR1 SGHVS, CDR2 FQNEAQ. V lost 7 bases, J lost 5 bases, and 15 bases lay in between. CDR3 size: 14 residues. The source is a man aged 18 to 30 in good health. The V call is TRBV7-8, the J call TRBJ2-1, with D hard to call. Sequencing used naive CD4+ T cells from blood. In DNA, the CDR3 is TGTGCCAGCAAATCGCCTGGGCGAGACAATGAGCAGTTCTTC. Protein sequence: CASKSPGRDNEQFF.